These 9 T cell receptor beta chains came from one sample sequenced in a study of shared clonotypes between healthy human individuals. Generated by immunoSEQ multiplex PCR, the TCRdb table keeps only in-frame clones and is missing some. Here the sample spans about 2.4 million clones, about 92% being singletons. Sequencing was performed on naive CD4+ T cells sorted from blood. Documented subset: CD45RA+ positively selected. The receptor source for this set is a man between 18 and 29 years old in good health.

This chain joins TRBV28 and TRBJ2-5, with D perhaps TRBD2 (5 bases). Germline assignment: CDR1 MDHEN and CDR2 SYDVKM. The V and J ends lost 6 bases and 1 base respectively, with 18 bases between them. This CDR3 contains 16 residues. The CDR3 DNA is TGTGCCAGCAGCCATTCAAGAGGGATAACCCAAGAGACCCAGTACTTC. Translation: CASSHSRGITQETQYF.

This clone appeared a single time. The J gene is TRBJ2-7, the V gene TRBV5-1; perhaps TRBD1 as D (7 bases). The CDR3 is made up of 14 amino acids. Looked up from germline, CDR1 is SGHRS and CDR2 is YFSETQ. The V end was cut by 1 base, the J end by 5 bases, with 13 bases between. The CDR3 DNA reads TGCGCCAGCAGCTTGAATGCAGGGGGGAACGAGCAGTACTTC. It is translated as CASSLNAGGNEQYF.

On this clone: This sample includes further DNA sequences coding for the same CDR3. The V gene is TRBV7-2, the J gene TRBJ2-3; D is ambiguous. CDR1 is SGHTA and CDR2 is FQGNSA in the germline V gene. The V end was cut by 3 bases, the J end by 3 bases, with 4 bases between. The CDR3 contains 12 residues. CDR3 amino acids: CASSFLTDTQYF. The CDR3 region has the DNA TGTGCCAGCAGCTTTCTGACAGATACGCAGTATTTT.

A single count supports this clone. The chain couples TRBV6-1 to TRBJ1-3, with D possibly TRBD1 on 5 matching bases. The CDR3 covers 14 residues. Germline V gene sequence: CDR1 MNHNS, CDR2 SASEGT. V lost 4 bases to trimming and J lost 6 bases, with 13 bases between them. The CDR3 loop reads CASSVLGEKNTIYF. The CDR3 bases are TGTGCCAGCAGTGTCCTGGGGGAGAAAAACACCATATATTTT.

The chain recombines TRBV4-1 with TRBJ2-2, with D hard to call. This CDR3 has 13 residues. The ends were cut back, 1 base at V and 6 bases at J, with 6 bases in the middle. Germline CDR1 reads MGHRA; CDR2 reads YSYEKL. This CDR3 reads CASSQGPAGELFF. CDR3 nucleotide sequence: TGCGCCAGCAGCCAAGGTCCAGCCGGGGAGCTGTTTTTT.

This chain uses TRBV2 with TRBJ2-3; 10 positions match TRBD2. This CDR3 has 17 amino acids. V was pared by 6 bases and J by 2 bases, with 11 bases of the junction left unmatched. Germline loops: CDR1 SNHLY, CDR2 FYNNEI. The CDR3 sequence is CASSRGGSGGITDTQYF. The DNA for the CDR3 is TGTGCCAGCAGCCGTGGAGGTAGCGGGGGGATCACAGATACGCAGTATTTT.

In its sample, this clone was seen once. The chain uses TRBV2 and TRBJ2-1, with TRBD2 identical over 10 bases. After removal of 2 bases from V and 3 bases from J, the junction contained 10 bases not matched to a gene. Germline assignment: CDR1 SNHLY and CDR2 FYNNEI. The CDR3 sequence is 18 residues long. CDR3 nucleotide sequence: TGTGCCAGCAGTGAATCCCTCCTAGCGGGAGCGAACTACAATGAGCAGTTCTTC. Translated: CASSESLLAGANYNEQFF. The variable domain in full, completed from reference TRBV2 and TRBJ2-1, reads EPEVTQTPSHQVTQMGQEVILRCVPISNHLYFYWYRQILGQKVEFLVSFYNNEISEKSEIFDDQFSVERPDGSNFTLKIRSTKLEDSAMYFCASSESLLAGANYNEQFFGPGTRLTVL.

The gene calls are TRBV11-2 and TRBJ2-1; a possible D gene is TRBD2 (5 bases). The length of the CDR3 is 14 residues. The V end was cut by 1 base, the J end by 8 bases, with 12 bases between. Germline V CDR1 and CDR2: SGHAT, FQNNGV. The CDR3 is CASSLGSAVDEQFF. CDR3 sequence (DNA): TGTGCCAGCAGCTTAGGTTCAGCGGTCGATGAGCAGTTCTTC. The full variable domain, with the rest looked up from reference TRBV11-2 and TRBJ2-1, is EAGVAQSPRYKIIEKRQSVAFWCNPISGHATLYWYQQILGQGPKLLIQFQNNGVVDDSQLPKDRFSAERLKGVDSTLKIQPAKLEDSAVYLCASSLGSAVDEQFFGPGTRLTVL.

The CDR3 spells CASSELGKTSEAFF. DNA of the CDR3: TGTGCCAGCAGTGAATTGGGAAAAACTTCTGAAGCTTTCTTT. The genes are TRBV6-1 and TRBJ1-1, with no clear D. Trimming cost V 2 bases and J 6 bases, with 13 bases left between them. The CDR3 contains 14 residues. Germline V gene lookup returns CDR1 MNHNS and CDR2 SASEGT.